Each of the 2 T cell receptor beta chains below was sequenced from the same sample in a study of blood T cell repertoires in COVID-19. The repertoire was sequenced with immunoSEQ multiplex PCR; TCRdb's copy has only in-frame clones and lacks some. The sample lists hundreds of thousands of clones; around 90% were seen once. Source material: peripheral blood. These receptors came from a woman aged 40-49 years with COVID-19, enrolled during active disease.

The rearrangement links TRBV6-2 or TRBV6-3 to TRBJ2-2; 10 nucleotides match TRBD2. The CDR3 has 17 amino acids. CDR1 is MNHEY and CDR2 is SVGEGT in the germline V gene. J was trimmed by 3 bases and V by 3 bases; bases with no gene match: 7. The CDR3 region is CASSYMSGRAYTGELFF. The CDR3 coding sequence is TGTGCCAGCAGTTATATGAGCGGGAGGGCCTACACCGGGGAGCTGTTTTTT.

The V call is TRBV27, the J call TRBJ1-4; D perhaps matches TRBD1 (5 bases). Germline assignment: CDR1 MNHEY and CDR2 SMNVEV (reference sequence). Trimming took 3 bases from V and 0 from J, leaving 8 bases between them. The CDR3 is made up of 15 amino acids. CDR3 amino acids: CASSFRGATNEKLFF. The CDR3 bases are TGTGCCAGCAGTTTTCGGGGGGCAACTAATGAAAAACTGTTTTTT.